This TCR beta chain was retrieved from a study of blood T cell repertoires in COVID-19. Study overall: Collection of acute and convalescent COVID-19 samples took place in the United States, Italy and Spain. The analysed material was cDNA or gDNA that came from T cells, B-cell-depleted T cells, or PBMCs.

Germline lookup yields CDR1 MDHEN and CDR2 SYDVKM. With 2 bases clipped from V and 7 bases from J, the junction kept 12 bases outside the gene matches. CDR3 size: 16 residues. In this sample, this clone turned up once. Clones were read by immunoSEQ multiplex PCR, and TCRdb kept only the in-frame ones, dropping some. The sample holds about 130,000 clones, over 75% seen once. The gene calls are TRBV28 and TRBJ2-7; 9 bases match TRBD2. The receptor comes from a woman in her sixties or seventies with acute or convalescent COVID-19. The sample taken for sequencing was peripheral blood. The CDR3 sequence is CASSLGGSGSLGEQYF. For the CDR3, the DNA is TGTGCCAGCAGTTTAGGAGGTAGCGGGAGCCTTGGGGAGCAGTACTTC.